This T cell receptor beta chain originates from a study of Ad26.COV2.S vaccination and SARS-CoV-2 variants. Assay used: immunoSEQ multiplex PCR; TCRdb lists only in-frame clones, some missing. The sample contains about 350,000 clones, 92% of which appear only once. Germline loops: CDR1 MRHNA, CDR2 SNTAGT. This CDR3 is 15 amino acids long. J lost 1 base, V lost 11 bases, and 9 bases had no gene match. The sequence was collected from a human donor who had recovered from COVID-19. The chain recombines TRBV6-4 with TRBJ1-1; TRBD1 matches 11 bases. The input for sequencing was peripheral blood, taken after recovery from COVID-19. CDR3 sequence reads: CARWDRGKQNTEAFF. In DNA, the CDR3 is TGTGCCCGTTGGGACAGGGGGAAGCAGAACACTGAAGCTTTCTTT.